This is a list of T cell receptor beta chains from one sample in a study of vaccination and CD4 T cells after COVID-19. No antigen is known for these receptors. One entry per CDR3 protein, called by TCRdb with MiXCR from the PCR reads. The sample holds 8,500 to 10,000 distinct CDR3 sequences, 64% seen once. Specimen: CD4+ T cells from blood, cultured in vitro. The receptors come from a human donor who had recovered from COVID-19. Each CDR3 is given with its conserved first and last residue. D genes are given only for firm matches. Rows give clone size only sometimes, using once, few, many, or a class for an expanded clone.

j_call v_call clone_size d_call cdr3_nt cdr3_aa
TRBJ1-1 TRBV20-1 . . TGCAGTGCTAGAGATCCCTCGAGGGCAAACACTGAAGCTTTCTTT CSARDPSRANTEAFF
TRBJ1-5 TRBV19 once TRBD1 TGTGCCAGTACCCCAGGGGGGGGATGGGTACCCCAGCATTTT CASTPGGGWVPQHF
TRBJ1-5 TRBV6-1 . TRBD1 TGTGCCAGCAGAAGACAGGGACCCCATCAGCCCCAGCATTTT CASRRQGPHQPQHF
TRBJ2-1 TRBV20-1 . . TGCAGTGTTGGAGCGTGGGTAGGAGATGAGCAGTTCTTC CSVGAWVGDEQFF
TRBJ2-7 TRBV11-2 . . TGTGCCAGCAGTCGTCGGGACTTCTACGAGCAGTACTTC CASSRRDFYEQYF
TRBJ1-3 TRBV19 . . TGTGCCAGTAGTCAGGGGACCGCAGTGGACACCATATATTTT CASSQGTAVDTIYF
TRBJ2-7 TRBV20-1 few . TGCAGTGCCATCCGGGGCGGCTCCTACGAGCAGTACTTC CSAIRGGSYEQYF
TRBJ1-6 TRBV27 few . TGTGCCAGCAGTCAGTCCCTGGGGGCACCCCTCCACTTT CASSQSLGAPLHF
TRBJ1-2 TRBV2 . . TGTGCCAGCAGTGAGGCCTCGCTCTATGGCTACACCTTC CASSEASLYGYTF
TRBJ1-3 TRBV7-9 once . TGTGCCAGCTCCTGGTCGGGCTCTGGAAACACCATATATTTT CASSWSGSGNTIYF